This record concerns one TCR beta chain sequence. The antigen remains unidentified. This CDR3 region has 14 residues. V lost 5 bases to trimming and J lost 2 bases, with 10 bases between them. Germline V CDR1 and CDR2: MNHNS, SASEGT. The data were taken from a study of graft-versus-host responses after intestinal transplantation. Study-wide results and limits: Peak circulating GvH clone levels were associated with early post-transplant HvG declines. GvH clones turned up in recipient marrow; some had shown up first in ileum or blood. Allografts of patients with graft-donor T cell macrochimerism showed high graft-versus-host to host-versus-graft clone ratios.

Repertoires were generated with immunoSEQ multiplex PCR, while TCRdb's copy carries only in-frame clones and drops some. The sample lists around 76,000 clones, about 94% occurring once. The sequence derives from a human donor who received an intestinal transplant. The chain is built from TRBV6-1 and TRBJ1-3; D might be TRBD1 (5 bases). Sequences were derived from unstimulated CD8+ T cells sorted from spleen or lymph node cells, sampled before intestinal transplant. CDR3 amino acids: CASSFGGAGNTIYF. The CDR3 nucleotides are TGTGCCAGCAGTTTCGGGGGGGCTGGAAACACCATATATTTT.